The TCR beta chain described here comes from a study of radiation and T cells in renal cell carcinoma. The time point denotes: baseline pretreatment blood. Stated treatment: 15 Gy SBRT to primary tumor, nephrectomy 4 weeks later. After SBRT, blood was collected at 2 and 4 weeks, plus baseline. Using immunoSEQ multiplex PCR, the repertoire was profiled, and TCRdb retains in-frame clones only, with some absent. The sample has 70,000 to 95,000 clones, about 79% seen once. CDR1 and CDR2 (germline): MNHEY, SMNVEV (reference sequence). The CDR3 length is 14 residues. Trimming left V 7 bases short and J 2 bases short, with 12 bases between.

Material: blood, obtained from a patient whose treatment included radiotherapy and nephrectomy. V usage is TRBV27 and J usage is TRBJ2-1; possibly TRBD1 for D (6 bases). The source of this sequence is a man in his 60s with renal cell carcinoma. CDR3: CASTVQGPYNEQFF. CDR3 sequence (DNA): TGTGCCAGCACCGTACAGGGCCCCTACAATGAGCAGTTCTTC.